This T cell receptor (beta chain) was documented in a study of cytomegalovirus exposure and HLA in healthy donors. Overall study: The same platform was used for the 100 to 150 validation repertoires and the roughly 640 first-cohort repertoires, a later analysis reported.

The CDR3 extends over 13 amino acids. Trimming took off 2 bases at V and 2 bases at J, with 7 bases between the two ends. Per the germline V gene, CDR1 is SGHTA and CDR2 is FQGNSA. Clones were read by immunoSEQ multiplex PCR, and TCRdb kept only the in-frame ones, dropping some. The sample shows more than 60,000 clones, under 96% of them seen only once. The chain is built from TRBV7-2 and TRBJ2-7; D is possibly TRBD2 (5 bases). The TCR comes from a woman in her late teens or twenties in good health and CMV-seropositive. Sample: PBMCs. The CDR3 loop reads CASSLYGTYEQYF. The CDR3 coding sequence is TGTGCCAGCAGCTTATACGGGACCTACGAGCAGTACTTC.